A selection of T cell receptor beta chains follows, all from one sample in a study of T cell changes during pregnancy in multiple sclerosis. The protocol was immunoSEQ multiplex PCR, while the TCRdb copy is restricted to in-frame clones and leaves out a portion. In the table there are 28,000 or so clones, almost 90% of which are singletons. Specimen: CD4+ T cells from peripheral blood mononuclear cells, collected in the first trimester of pregnancy. All receptors derive from a female donor in good health, enrolled as a control in a pregnancy study. Both conserved end residues are part of each CDR3. The D gene is left open where the match is weak. Clone size is shown for a subset of rows, as once, few, many or a class of expanded clone.

j_call d_call v_call clone_size cdr3_length cdr3_aa cdr3_nt
TRBJ2-5 NA TRBV30 NA 15 CAWSVRRAPGETQYF TGTGCCTGGAGTGTACGAAGGGCCCCAGGGGAGACCCAGTACTTC
TRBJ1-1 TRBD1 TRBV7-3 few 13 CASSSTGHFEAFF TGTGCCAGCAGCTCGACAGGGCACTTTGAAGCTTTCTTT
TRBJ2-6 NA TRBV5-1 NA 16 CASSGPITGGANVLTF TGCGCCAGCAGCGGGCCTATAACTGGCGGGGCCAACGTCCTGACTTTC
TRBJ1-2 NA TRBV7-9 NA 12 CATSTENYGYTF TGTGCCACTTCGACAGAGAACTATGGCTACACCTTC
TRBJ2-3 NA TRBV6-5 NA 16 CASSYLRAGNTDTQYF TGTGCCAGCAGTTACCTCCGGGCCGGGAACACAGATACGCAGTATTTT
TRBJ2-3 TRBD1 TRBV25-1 NA 15 CASSDPGQITDTQYF TGTGCCAGCAGTGACCCGGGACAGATCACAGATACGCAGTATTTT
TRBJ2-5 NA TRBV4-1 NA 15 CASSQGTVLQETQYF TGCGCCAGCAGCCAAGGGACAGTACTACAAGAGACCCAGTACTTC
TRBJ2-2 TRBD1 TRBV4-1 NA 16 CASSHTGTGNTGELFF TGCGCCAGCAGCCATACCGGGACAGGGAACACCGGGGAGCTGTTTTTT
TRBJ2-5 NA TRBV21-1 NA 18 CASSPRGSGGAYQETQYF TGTGCCAGCTCCCCTCGGGGTAGCGGGGGGGCCTACCAAGAGACCCAGTACTTC
TRBJ2-7 TRBD2 TRBV2 once 15 CASSRGGVGSYEQYF TGTGCCAGCAGTCGGGGAGGGGTAGGGTCCTACGAGCAGTACTTC
TRBJ1-2 NA TRBV14 NA 14 CASSPRTVVYGYTF TGTGCCAGCAGCCCCCGGACAGTTGTCTATGGCTACACCTTC
TRBJ1-5 NA TRBV15 NA 17 CATSRDLGEGGNQPQHF TGTGCCACCAGCAGAGATTTGGGAGAGGGGGGGAATCAGCCCCAGCATTTT
TRBJ2-1 TRBD1 TRBV27 once 15 CASSMDRGKANEQFF TGTGCCAGCAGTATGGACAGGGGGAAGGCCAATGAGCAGTTCTTC
TRBJ1-4 TRBD1 TRBV7-2 NA 15 CASSPAGGAGEKLFF TGTGCCAGCAGCCCCGCAGGGGGCGCAGGTGAAAAACTGTTTTTT
TRBJ2-1 TRBD2 TRBV4-2 few 19 CASSQEPLQRENVYNEQFF TGTGCCAGCAGCCAAGAACCTCTCCAGCGGGAAAACGTATACAATGAGCAGTTCTTC
TRBJ2-4 TRBD2 TRBV11-3 few 14 CASSLGTSGDIQYF TGTGCCAGCAGCTTAGGGACTAGCGGGGACATTCAGTACTTC
TRBJ2-5 NA TRBV6-1 NA 15 CASSMDSQYQETQYF TGTGCCAGCAGTATGGACTCTCAGTACCAAGAGACCCAGTACTTC
TRBJ1-2 NA TRBV4-3 once 13 CASSQDRRAGYTF TGCGCCAGCAGCCAAGACCGCAGGGCCGGCTACACCTTC
TRBJ1-2 NA TRBV5-5 NA 17 CASSLAIATGEKNGYTF TGTGCCAGCAGCTTGGCCATCGCGACAGGCGAAAAGAATGGCTACACCTTC
TRBJ2-1 NA TRBV7-3 NA 13 CASSFTTVGEQFF TGTGCCAGCAGCTTCACGACAGTGGGTGAGCAGTTCTTC
TRBJ2-5 NA TRBV7-6 NA 15 CASSLVGGSQETQYF TGTGCCAGCAGCTTAGTAGGAGGCAGCCAAGAGACCCAGTACTTC
TRBJ1-4 TRBD1 TRBV2 NA 15 CASKRRVQGDEKLFF TGTGCCAGCAAAAGAAGGGTACAGGGGGATGAAAAACTGTTTTTT
TRBJ2-3 NA TRBV19 NA 15 CASSIDLRSTDTQYF TGTGCCAGTAGTATAGATCTACGGAGCACAGATACGCAGTATTTT
TRBJ1-1 TRBD1 TRBV11-2 NA 18 CASSSRQGAVRPSTEAFF TGTGCCAGCAGCTCTCGACAGGGGGCGGTTCGCCCGAGCACTGAAGCTTTCTTT
TRBJ2-3 NA TRBV15 NA 13 CATSSPGTDTQYF TGTGCCACCAGCAGCCCGGGAACAGATACGCAGTATTTT
TRBJ2-7 TRBD1 TRBV6-5 NA 14 CASRDRVSSYEQYF TGTGCCAGCAGAGACAGGGTAAGCTCCTACGAGCAGTACTTC
TRBJ1-2 TRBD1 TRBV4-3 NA 14 CASSPGQGFVGYTF TGCGCCAGCAGCCCGGGACAGGGTTTTGTTGGCTACACCTTC
TRBJ1-1 NA TRBV15 NA 15 CATSTRDTYGTEAFF TGTGCCACCAGCACAAGGGACACGTATGGCACTGAAGCTTTCTTT
TRBJ1-2 NA TRBV30 NA 13 CACTTTDNYGYTF TGTGCCTGTACGACGACAGATAACTATGGCTACACCTTC
TRBJ1-1 NA TRBV30 NA 13 CAWSAQGNTEAFF TGTGCCTGGAGTGCCCAGGGGAACACTGAAGCTTTCTTT
TRBJ1-6 TRBD1 TRBV27 few 13 CASSFPDRRTLHF TGTGCCAGCAGTTTCCCGGACAGGAGGACCCTCCACTTT
TRBJ2-5 TRBD2 TRBV7-2 NA 16 CASSPGLAGAGETQYF TGTGCCAGCAGCCCGGGACTAGCGGGGGCGGGGGAGACCCAGTACTTC
TRBJ1-1 TRBD1 TRBV7-9 NA 14 CASVDRDTNTEAFF TGTGCCAGCGTAGACAGGGACACCAACACTGAAGCTTTCTTT
TRBJ1-4 TRBD1 TRBV7-9 NA 16 CASSPTRDRPNEKLFF TGTGCCAGCAGCCCAACCCGGGACAGGCCTAATGAAAAACTGTTTTTT
TRBJ2-1 NA TRBV7-7 NA 13 CASSSLRGDEQFF TGTGCCAGCAGCTCCTTAAGAGGCGATGAGCAGTTCTTC
TRBJ1-5 TRBD1 TRBV18 NA 14 CASSAGTGTQPQHF TGTGCCAGCTCAGCCGGGACAGGGACCCAGCCCCAGCATTTT